This T cell receptor beta chain was found in a study of beta chain features in type 1 diabetes. On the study more broadly: No patient-donor differences in age, gender, total cells or subset yield. The samples had around 100 million sorted cells examined in all. Study conclusions and caveats: Type 1 diabetes patients had TCRB CDR3s that were shorter (moderately but significantly so) in all four CD4+ subsets. Researchers cautioned that cDNA sequencing could over-represent cells with high TCR expression.

Reverse transcription of all isolated RNA meant that expressed TCRB transcripts were sequenced. Clones were sequenced by immunoSEQ multiplex PCR, and TCRdb holds only the in-frame ones, with some missing. The sample includes about 360,000 clones, 10% to 15% of them seen just once. The germline V gene has CDR1 SGHRS and CDR2 YFSETQ. V lost 6 bases and J lost 6; bases outside the gene matches: 10. The CDR3 sequence is 14 residues long. This clone was recorded a few times. The antigen is unknown. The specimen was naive CD4+ T cells from blood. This chain uses TRBV5-1 with TRBJ2-7; 9 bases fit TRBD2. This sequence originates from a young man in good health. The CDR3 protein is CASTVAGGPGEQYF. In DNA, the CDR3 is TGCGCCAGCACCGTGGCGGGGGGGCCTGGCGAGCAGTACTTC.